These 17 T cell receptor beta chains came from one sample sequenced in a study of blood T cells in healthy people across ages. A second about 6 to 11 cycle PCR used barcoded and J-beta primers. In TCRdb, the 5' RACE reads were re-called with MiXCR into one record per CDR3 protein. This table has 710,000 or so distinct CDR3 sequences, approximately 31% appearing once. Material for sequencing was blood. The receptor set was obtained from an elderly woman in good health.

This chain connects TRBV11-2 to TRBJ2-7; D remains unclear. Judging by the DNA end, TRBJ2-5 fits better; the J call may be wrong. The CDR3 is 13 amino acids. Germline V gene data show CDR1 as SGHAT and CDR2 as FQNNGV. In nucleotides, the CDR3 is TGTGCCAGCAGTCACAAGGGCGAAGTGACCCAGTACTTC. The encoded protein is CASSHKGEVTQYF.

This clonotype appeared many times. This chain's CDR3 is CASSAENYGYTF. In nucleotides, the CDR3 is TGTGCCAGCAGCGCAGAGAACTATGGCTACACCTTC. The chain employs TRBV4-2 and TRBJ1-2; D not certain. V lost 5 bases and J 2 bases, leaving 6 bases between the germline ends. CDR1 and CDR2 from the germline V gene are LGHNA and YNFKEQ. There are 12 residues in the CDR3.

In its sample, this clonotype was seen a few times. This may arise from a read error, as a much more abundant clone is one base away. As DNA, the CDR3 is TGCGCCAGCACCATCAATGTCTGGGAGACCCAGTACTTC. Its translation: CASTINVWETQYF. V gene TRBV5-1 combines with J gene TRBJ2-5; D gene ambiguous. Germline lookup yields CDR1 SGHRS and CDR2 YFSETQ. CDR3 size: 13 residues. Trimming removed 6 bases from V and 5 bases from J, with 14 bases in between.

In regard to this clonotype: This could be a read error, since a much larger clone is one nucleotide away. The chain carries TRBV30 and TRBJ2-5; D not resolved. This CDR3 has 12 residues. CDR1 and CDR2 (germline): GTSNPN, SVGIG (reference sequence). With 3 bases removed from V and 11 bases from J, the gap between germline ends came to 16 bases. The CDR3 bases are TGTGCCTGGAGAATTGCGGTCAATGAGCAGTACTTC. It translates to CAWRIAVNEQYF.

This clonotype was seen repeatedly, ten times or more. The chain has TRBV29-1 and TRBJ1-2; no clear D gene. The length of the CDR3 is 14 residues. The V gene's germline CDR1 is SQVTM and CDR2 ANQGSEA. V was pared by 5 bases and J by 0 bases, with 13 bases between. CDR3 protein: CSVPVPHANYGYTF. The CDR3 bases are TGCAGCGTTCCAGTTCCCCATGCTAACTATGGCTACACCTTC. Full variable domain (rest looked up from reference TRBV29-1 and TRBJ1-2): SAVISQKPSRDICQRGTSLTIQCQVDSQVTMMFWYRQQPGQSLTLIATANQGSEATYESGFVIDKFPISRPNLTFSTLTVSNMSPEDSSIYLCSVPVPHANYGYTFGSGTRLTVV.

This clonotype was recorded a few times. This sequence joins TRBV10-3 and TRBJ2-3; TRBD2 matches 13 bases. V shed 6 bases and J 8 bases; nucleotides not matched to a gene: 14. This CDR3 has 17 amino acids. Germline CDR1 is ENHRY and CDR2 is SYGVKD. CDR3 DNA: TGTGCCATCAGGGCCGTAACTAGCGGGGGGGCCCTCGGTACGCAGTATTTT. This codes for CAIRAVTSGGALGTQYF.

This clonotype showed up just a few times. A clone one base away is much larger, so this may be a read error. CDR3 in amino acids: CSALPRRETQFF. The CDR3 DNA follows: TGCAGTGCCCTACCGCGAAGGGAGACCCAGTTCTTC. The chain links TRBV20-1 to TRBJ2-1, with D possibly TRBD2 on 5 matching bases. Germline loops: CDR1 DFQATT, CDR2 SNEGSKA (reference sequence). Trimming removed 6 bases at V and 13 bases at J, with 19 bases between. This CDR3 spans 12 amino acids.

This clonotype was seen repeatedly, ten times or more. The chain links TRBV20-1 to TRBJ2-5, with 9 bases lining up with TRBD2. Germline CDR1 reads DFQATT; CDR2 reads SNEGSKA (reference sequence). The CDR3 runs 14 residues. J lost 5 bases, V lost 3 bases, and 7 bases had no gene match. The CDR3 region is CSASRRGGRETQYF. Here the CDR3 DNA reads TGCAGTGCTAGTAGGCGGGGGGGCCGGGAGACCCAGTACTTC.

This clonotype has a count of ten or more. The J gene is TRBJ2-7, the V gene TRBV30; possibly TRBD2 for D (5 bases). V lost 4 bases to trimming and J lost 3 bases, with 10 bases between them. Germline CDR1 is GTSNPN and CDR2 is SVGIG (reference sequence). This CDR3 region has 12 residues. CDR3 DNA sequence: TGTGCCTGGAATCGGGGTTACTACGAGCAGTACTTC. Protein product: CAWNRGYYEQYF.

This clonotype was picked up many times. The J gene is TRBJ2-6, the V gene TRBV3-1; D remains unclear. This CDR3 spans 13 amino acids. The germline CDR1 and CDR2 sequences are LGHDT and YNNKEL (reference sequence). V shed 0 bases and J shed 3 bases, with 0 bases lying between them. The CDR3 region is CASSQDGANVLTF. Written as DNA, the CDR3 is TGTGCCAGCAGCCAAGATGGGGCCAACGTCCTGACTTTC.

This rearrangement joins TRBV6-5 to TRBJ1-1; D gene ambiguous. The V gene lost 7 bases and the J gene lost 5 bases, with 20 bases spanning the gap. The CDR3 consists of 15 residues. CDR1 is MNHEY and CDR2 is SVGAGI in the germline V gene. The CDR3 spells CASTRPSRVGTEAFF. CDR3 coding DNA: TGTGCCAGCACTCGCCCCAGTCGTGTGGGGACTGAAGCTTTCTTT.

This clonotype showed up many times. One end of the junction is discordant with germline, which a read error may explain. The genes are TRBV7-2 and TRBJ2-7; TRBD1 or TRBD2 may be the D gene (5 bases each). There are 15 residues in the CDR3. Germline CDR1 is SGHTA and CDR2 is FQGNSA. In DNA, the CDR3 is TGTGCCAGCAGCCTAGCCGCAGGGCTTCCCTACGAGCAGTACTTC. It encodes CASSLAAGLPYEQYF. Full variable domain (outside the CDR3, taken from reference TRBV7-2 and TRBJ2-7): GAGVSQSPSNKVTEKGKDVELRCDPISGHTALYWYRQSLGQGLEFLIYFQGNSAPDKSGLPSDRFSAERTGGSVSTLTIQRTQQEDSAVYLCASSLAAGLPYEQYFGPGTRLTVT.

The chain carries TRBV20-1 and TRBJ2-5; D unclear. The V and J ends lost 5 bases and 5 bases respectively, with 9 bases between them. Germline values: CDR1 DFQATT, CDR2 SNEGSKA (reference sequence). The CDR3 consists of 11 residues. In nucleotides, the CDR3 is TGCAGTGCTTTGATTGGGGAGACCCAGTACTTC. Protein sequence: CSALIGETQYF.

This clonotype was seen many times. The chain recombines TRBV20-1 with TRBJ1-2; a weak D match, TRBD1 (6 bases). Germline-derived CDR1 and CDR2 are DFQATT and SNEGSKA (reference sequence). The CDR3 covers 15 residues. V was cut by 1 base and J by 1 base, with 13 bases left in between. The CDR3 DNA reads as TGCAGTGCTAGAGCCCCGGGACAAGTTAACTATGGCTACACCTTC. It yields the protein CSARAPGQVNYGYTF.

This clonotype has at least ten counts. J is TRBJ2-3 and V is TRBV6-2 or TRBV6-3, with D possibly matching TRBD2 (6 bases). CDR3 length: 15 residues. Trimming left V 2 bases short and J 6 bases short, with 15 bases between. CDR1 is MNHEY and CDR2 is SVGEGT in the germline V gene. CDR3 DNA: TGTGCCAGCAGTTACCGGGACTCTGTGCCCGATACGCAGTATTTT. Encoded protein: CASSYRDSVPDTQYF.

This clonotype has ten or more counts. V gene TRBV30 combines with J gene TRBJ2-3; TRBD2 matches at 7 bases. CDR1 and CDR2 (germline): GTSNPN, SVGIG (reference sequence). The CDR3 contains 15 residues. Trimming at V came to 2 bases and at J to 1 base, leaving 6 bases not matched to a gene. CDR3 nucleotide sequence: TGTGCCTGGAGTCCCGCACGGGGGGGCACAGATACGCAGTATTTT. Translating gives CAWSPARGGTDTQYF. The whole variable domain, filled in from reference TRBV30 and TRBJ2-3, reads SQTIHQWPATLVQPVGSPLSLECTVEGTSNPNLYWYRQAAGRGLQLLFYSVGIGQISSEVPQNLSASRPQDRQFILSSKKLLLSDSGFYLCAWSPARGGTDTQYFGPGTRLTVL.

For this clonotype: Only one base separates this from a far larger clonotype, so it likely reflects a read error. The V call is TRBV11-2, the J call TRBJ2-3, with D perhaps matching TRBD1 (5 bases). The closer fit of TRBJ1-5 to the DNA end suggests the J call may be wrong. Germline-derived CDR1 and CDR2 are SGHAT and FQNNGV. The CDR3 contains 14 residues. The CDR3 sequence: CASSLSRGTDTQHF. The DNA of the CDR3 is TGTGCCAGCAGCTTAAGTCGGGGCACAGATACGCAGCATTTT.